This TCR beta chain was recorded in a study of cytomegalovirus exposure and HLA in healthy donors. Study-wide results and limits: On later analysis, the bulk of CMV-associated TCR beta chains appeared to be HLA-restricted. Altogether, 164 TCR beta chains were recorded as cytomegalovirus-associated. In a later analysis, at a false discovery rate of 0.05, 15,000 to 20,000 TCR beta sequences were associated with HLA alleles.

The CDR3 contains 19 residues. J gave up 0 bases and V 4 bases, and 11 bases lay outside the gene matches. The germline V gene has CDR1 MGHRA and CDR2 YSYEKL. The primer mix had 60 Vbeta and 13 Jbeta primers. Here immunoSEQ multiplex PCR was the method, and the copy in TCRdb shows in-frame clones only, minus some. The sample has under 200,000 clones, around 88% seen once. About this clone itself: The antigen is undetermined.

The source of this sequence is a young woman in good health and CMV-seronegative. Material: PBMCs. The V call is TRBV4-1, the J call TRBJ2-1, with 11 bases aligning to TRBD2. CDR3 protein: CASSPGLVAGGDSYNEQFF. The CDR3 coding sequence is TGCGCCAGCAGCCCCGGGTTGGTAGCGGGGGGGGACTCCTACAATGAGCAGTTCTTC.